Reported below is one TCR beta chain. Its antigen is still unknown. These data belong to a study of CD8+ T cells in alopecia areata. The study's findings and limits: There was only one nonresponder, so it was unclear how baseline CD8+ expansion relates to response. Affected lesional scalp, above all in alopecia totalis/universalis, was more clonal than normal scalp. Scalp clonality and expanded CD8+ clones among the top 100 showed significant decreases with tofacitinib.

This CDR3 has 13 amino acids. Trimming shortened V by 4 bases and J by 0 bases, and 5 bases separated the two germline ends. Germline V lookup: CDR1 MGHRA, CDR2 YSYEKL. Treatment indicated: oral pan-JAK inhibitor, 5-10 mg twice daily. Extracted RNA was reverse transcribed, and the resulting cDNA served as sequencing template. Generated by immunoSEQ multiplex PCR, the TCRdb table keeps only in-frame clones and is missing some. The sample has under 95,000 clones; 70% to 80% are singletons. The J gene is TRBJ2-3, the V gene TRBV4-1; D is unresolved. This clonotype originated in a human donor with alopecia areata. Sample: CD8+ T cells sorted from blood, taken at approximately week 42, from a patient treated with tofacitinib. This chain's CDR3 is CASSLWSTDTQYF. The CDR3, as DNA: TGCGCCAGCAGCCTCTGGAGCACAGATACGCAGTATTTT.